A selection of T cell receptor beta chains follows, all from one sample in a study of radiotherapy plus CTLA-4 blockade in lung cancer. Measured with immunoSEQ multiplex PCR; TCRdb has only the in-frame clones, and not every one. The repertoire consists of 81,000 or so clones, with 60% to 85% occurring once and the leading ten covering under 25%. Specimen: peripheral blood, collected from a patient treated with radiotherapy plus ipilimumab. The receptors come from a human donor with non-small cell lung cancer whose response to radiotherapy plus ipilimumab could not be evaluated. Some clones in this sample may be carry-over from other donors' samples. CDR3s include the opening cysteine and the closing phenylalanine or tryptophan. Each record gives: J gene, D gene, clone size, V gene, CDR3 protein, CDR3 DNA. The D gene is left open where the match is weak. Rows may omit the clone size; those that give it use once, few, many or a size class.

>TRBJ2-7|-|-|TRBV6-5
CASSLLGGGYSYEQYF
TGTGCCAGCAGTTTATTAGGCGGAGGCTACTCCTACGAGCAGTACTTC
>TRBJ1-2|TRBD1|-|TRBV6-1
CASGTETNYGYTF
TGTGCCAGCGGGACAGAAACTAACTATGGCTACACCTTC
>TRBJ2-7|-|-|TRBV15
CATSRDTGFEQYF
TGTGCCACCAGCAGAGATACGGGGTTCGAGCAGTACTTC
>TRBJ2-3|-|-|TRBV5-1
CASSLDTGTDTQYF
TGCGCCAGCAGCTTGGACACCGGCACAGATACGCAGTATTTT
>TRBJ2-7|-|few|TRBV7-2
CASSLVGLPYEQYF
TGTGCCAGCAGCTTAGTCGGACTGCCCTACGAGCAGTACTTC
>TRBJ2-5|TRBD1|-|TRBV5-1
CASSSETGAGETQYF
TGCGCCAGCAGCTCAGAGACAGGGGCTGGAGAGACCCAGTACTTC
>TRBJ1-2|TRBD1|-|TRBV4-3
CASSQDMGFRDSYGYTF
TGCGCCAGCAGCCAAGATATGGGGTTCCGGGACAGCTATGGCTACACCTTC
>TRBJ2-3|-|once|TRBV7-8
CASSSWGEMTDTQYF
TGTGCCAGCAGCTCATGGGGGGAAATGACAGATACGCAGTATTTT
>TRBJ2-1|-|-|TRBV28
CASSVTGVSPSYNEQFF
TGTGCCAGCAGTGTGACGGGGGTCTCGCCCTCCTACAATGAGCAGTTCTTC
>TRBJ2-2|-|-|TRBV4-3
CASSQERNTGELFF
TGCGCCAGCAGCCAAGAGAGGAACACCGGGGAGCTGTTTTTT
>TRBJ1-5|-|-|TRBV7-9
CASSLDTPGLSGNQPQHF
TGTGCCAGCAGCTTGGACACCCCAGGCCTATCTGGCAATCAGCCCCAGCATTTT
>TRBJ1-1|-|-|TRBV27
CASSPHRRKATEAFF
TGTGCCAGCAGCCCCCACAGGAGAAAGGCGACTGAAGCTTTCTTT
>TRBJ1-6|TRBD1|-|TRBV28
CASSPTGVGISPLHF
TGTGCCAGCAGCCCGACAGGGGTGGGGATTTCACCCCTCCACTTT